This T cell receptor (beta chain) was sequenced during a study of CD8 T cells in ankylosing spondylitis. Study observations and caveats: Reportedly, significant enrichment of disease-linked clones occurred in matched ankylosing spondylitis synovial fluid. Earlier studies detected some motif variants in reactive arthritis synovial fluid and blood. The study identified a TCR beta motif of several highly homologous variants that appeared characteristic of ankylosing spondylitis blood.

This clonotype was observed at least ten times. Its antigen is currently unknown. It was by quantitative 5'-RACE with molecular barcodes that TCR beta libraries were made. TCRdb ran MiXCR on the 5' RACE reads and lists one entry per CDR3 protein. The profile shows about 510,000 distinct CDR3 sequences, approximately 5.3% of them singletons. Germline values: CDR1 SEHNR, CDR2 FQNEAQ (reference sequence). The trim removed 4 bases at V and 4 bases at J, leaving 5 bases unmatched. This CDR3 is 15 amino acids long. The chain carries TRBV7-9 and TRBJ2-1; 9 bases fit TRBD1. This TCR was sampled from a male donor with ankylosing spondylitis. The sequenced sample was blood, either unsorted or a sorted T cell fraction (not recorded which). The chain's CDR3 is CASSSGQGIYNEQFF. DNA of the CDR3: TGTGCCAGCAGCTCCGGACAGGGGATATACAATGAGCAGTTCTTC.